Below are 27 T cell receptor beta chains sequenced from a single sample in a study of T cell responses to AZD1222 COVID-19 vaccine. Profiled with immunoSEQ multiplex PCR; TCRdb holds only in-frame clones, not every one. The repertoire consists of about 100,000 clones, with around nine tenths occurring once and the leading ten covering roughly 21%. The material was peripheral blood, obtained on day 0 of AZD1222 vaccination. These receptors originate from an adult in good health.

The chain couples TRBV6-6 to TRBJ2-7; 8 bases map to TRBD2. V was clipped by 0 bases and J by 2 bases; unmatched bases: 3. The V gene's germline CDR1 is MNHNY and CDR2 SVGAGI (reference sequence). The CDR3 is 15 amino acids. The CDR3 DNA sequence: TGTGCCAGCAGTTACTCATCGGGGGGGCCCTACGAGCAGTACTTC. Translated: CASSYSSGGPYEQYF.

This chain joins TRBV29-1 and TRBJ1-5, with a possible D match to TRBD1 (6 bases). The CDR3 runs to 13 residues. V gave up 4 bases and J gave up 5 bases, with 12 bases separating them. CDR1 and CDR2 from the germline V gene are SQVTM and ANQGSEA. CDR3 bases: TGCAGCGTTGGCCGGGGGCCTCATCAGCCCCAGCATTTT. Translation gives CSVGRGPHQPQHF.

The rearrangement links TRBV4-3 to TRBJ1-1; D possibly corresponds to TRBD1 (5 bases). Per germline, CDR1 LGHNA and CDR2 YSLEER. Trimming removed 0 bases at V and 0 bases at J, with 11 bases between. This CDR3 has 16 residues. The DNA for the CDR3 is TGCGCCAGCAGCCAAGATTGGAGGGGCTTGAACACTGAAGCTTTCTTT. Protein sequence: CASSQDWRGLNTEAFF.

The rearrangement uses TRBV12-3 or TRBV12-4 and TRBJ1-1, with TRBD1 matching 8 bases. This CDR3 region has 13 residues. V shed 4 bases and J 9 bases; nucleotides not matched to a gene: 7. As DNA, the CDR3 is TGTGCCAGCAGTTCCTCGACAGGGGTAAAAGCTTTCTTT. Protein sequence: CASSSSTGVKAFF.

V and J are TRBV27 and TRBJ1-5; perhaps TRBD1 as D (5 bases). The CDR3 is 17 amino acids. V lost 8 bases to trimming and J lost 4 bases, with 24 bases between them. Looked up from germline, CDR1 is MNHEY and CDR2 is SMNVEV (reference sequence). The CDR3 DNA is TGTGCCAGCCGTCGGCAGGCGGACCACCGGGGGAATCAGCCCCAGCATTTT. Its translation: CASRRQADHRGNQPQHF.

The rearrangement uses TRBV2 and TRBJ1-2, with D tentatively TRBD1 (6 bases). V lost 6 bases to trimming and J lost 9 bases, with 14 bases between them. CDR1 is SNHLY and CDR2 is FYNNEI in the germline V gene. The CDR3 is 12 amino acids. CDR3 DNA sequence: TGTGCCAGCAGCGACCCGGGACATAGCTACACCTTC. This codes for CASSDPGHSYTF.

The gene calls are TRBV14 and TRBJ1-1; the D is unclear. Germline lookup yields CDR1 SGHDN and CDR2 FVKESK. V lost 2 bases to trimming and J lost 3 bases, with 16 bases between them. The CDR3 has 16 amino acids. The CDR3 DNA sequence: TGTGCCAGCAGCCAACGGACGGCCGGGGTGGACACTGAAGCTTTCTTT. This translates into CASSQRTAGVDTEAFF.

The chain employs TRBV6-6 and TRBJ1-1, with D possibly matching TRBD1 (6 bases). Germline V gives CDR1 MNHNY, CDR2 SVGAGI (reference sequence). Trimming took off 6 bases at V and 8 bases at J, with 13 bases between the two ends. The CDR3 runs 12 residues. CDR3 protein: CASRDPTGEAFF. The CDR3 region has the DNA TGTGCCAGCAGAGATCCAACAGGGGAAGCTTTCTTT.

The chain combines TRBV24-1 with TRBJ1-5; D not resolved. CDR3 size: 19 residues. Trimming took off 4 bases at V and 0 bases at J, with 21 bases between the two ends. Germline CDR1 is KGHDR and CDR2 is SFDVKD. The CDR3: CATSESGAVINYSNQPQHF. DNA of the CDR3: TGTGCCACCAGTGAGTCGGGCGCCGTTATTAATTATAGCAATCAGCCCCAGCATTTT.

Only a few counts were recorded for this clone. The V call is TRBV4-2, the J call TRBJ2-5, with TRBD2 identical over 9 bases. Germline assignment: CDR1 LGHNA and CDR2 YNFKEQ. This CDR3 has 15 amino acids. V lost 1 base, J lost 4 bases, and 4 bases stayed unmatched. The CDR3: CASSQARGGGETQYF. In DNA, the CDR3 is TGTGCCAGCAGCCAAGCGCGGGGGGGCGGAGAGACCCAGTACTTC.

The chain recombines TRBV18 with TRBJ2-7, with no clear D. CDR3 length equals 13 residues. The V and J ends lost 9 bases and 2 bases respectively, with 14 bases between them. Germline V lookup: CDR1 KGHSH, CDR2 LQKENI. CDR3 in DNA: TGTGCCAGTACGGCGCTTCCGACCTACGAGCAGTACTTC. It codes for CASTALPTYEQYF. Complete variable domain (other parts from reference TRBV18 and TRBJ2-7): NAGVMQNPRHLVRRRGQEARLRCSPMKGHSHVYWYRQLPEEGLKFMVYLQKENIIDESGMPKERFSAEFPKEGPSILRIQQVVRGDSAAYFCASTALPTYEQYFGPGTRLTVT.

This chain uses TRBV19 with TRBJ1-1; D not resolved. Trimming pared 5 bases from V and 8 bases from J, leaving 9 bases between. This CDR3 has 11 residues. Germline V CDR1 and CDR2: LNHDA, SQIVND (reference sequence). The CDR3 loop is CASSWAAEAFF. CDR3 DNA: TGTGCCAGTAGTTGGGCGGCGGAAGCTTTCTTT.

The chain carries TRBV19 and TRBJ1-1; 9 nucleotides agree with TRBD1. The length of the CDR3 is 16 residues. Unmatched junction bases numbered 12, after V lost 5 bases and J lost 5 bases. Germline CDR1 reads LNHDA; CDR2 reads SQIVND (reference sequence). The CDR3 is CASSPHLPGQGTEAFF. The DNA for the CDR3 is TGTGCCAGTAGTCCTCACCTACCGGGACAGGGAACTGAAGCTTTCTTT. Using reference TRBV19 and TRBJ1-1 for the parts outside the CDR3, the full variable domain is DGGITQSPKYLFRKEGQNVTLSCEQNLNHDAMYWYRQDPGQGLRLIYYSQIVNDFQKGDIAEGYSVSREKKESFPLTVTSAQKNPTAFYLCASSPHLPGQGTEAFFGQGTRLTVV.

V usage is TRBV7-6 and J usage is TRBJ2-3; 8 bases are a match to TRBD2. Trimming at V came to 7 bases and at J to 5 bases, leaving 14 bases not matched to a gene. The CDR3 is made up of 16 amino acids. The germline V gene encodes CDR1 SGHVS and CDR2 FNYEAQ. The CDR3 DNA follows: TGTGCCAGCACAAACCCGGGGGGAGCGGGGGTAGATACGCAGTATTTT. Its protein product is CASTNPGGAGVDTQYF. Complete variable domain (other parts from reference TRBV7-6 and TRBJ2-3): GAGVSQSPRYKVTKRGQDVALRCDPISGHVSLYWYRQALGQGPEFLTYFNYEAQQDKSGLPNDRFSAERPEGSISTLTIQRTEQRDSAMYRCASTNPGGAGVDTQYFGPGTRLTVL.

V and J are TRBV4-1 and TRBJ1-1; TRBD1 might be the D (5 bases). V dropped 6 bases and J dropped 0 bases, with 11 bases sitting between them. From germline, CDR1 is MGHRA and CDR2 YSYEKL. This CDR3 is 14 amino acids long. In DNA form, the CDR3 reads TGCGCCAGCAGAGAGGGACGGATGAACACTGAAGCTTTCTTT. Amino acids: CASREGRMNTEAFF.

The chain recombines TRBV7-9 with TRBJ1-1; tentatively, D is TRBD1 (6 bases). The V end was cut by 4 bases, the J end by 5 bases, with 14 bases between. CDR1 is SEHNR, CDR2 FQNEAQ, per germline (reference sequence). This CDR3 has 14 residues. CDR3 loop: CASSSTNRETEAFF. The CDR3 nucleotides are TGTGCCAGCAGCTCAACGAACAGGGAAACTGAAGCTTTCTTT.

V and J are TRBV6-6 and TRBJ2-5, with 9 nucleotides matching TRBD1. Germline V gives CDR1 MNHNY, CDR2 SVGAGI (reference sequence). With 4 bases clipped from V and 6 bases from J, the junction kept 6 bases outside the gene matches. The CDR3 consists of 14 residues. DNA for the CDR3: TGTGCCAGCAGTTCTCCGGACAGGGGAAAGACCCAGTACTTC. This sequence encodes CASSSPDRGKTQYF.

V is TRBV11-2 and J is TRBJ2-1; D is possibly TRBD2 (5 bases). The CDR3 runs 15 residues. CDR1 and CDR2 (germline): SGHAT, FQNNGV. The ends were cut back, 5 bases at V and 4 bases at J, with 15 bases in the middle. Here the CDR3 reads CASSPTRGTYNEQFF. In DNA, the CDR3 is TGTGCCAGCAGCCCCACCCGGGGTACATACAATGAGCAGTTCTTC. Filled out from reference TRBV11-2 and TRBJ2-1, the complete variable domain reads EAGVAQSPRYKIIEKRQSVAFWCNPISGHATLYWYQQILGQGPKLLIQFQNNGVVDDSQLPKDRFSAERLKGVDSTLKIQPAKLEDSAVYLCASSPTRGTYNEQFFGPGTRLTVL.

The chain combines TRBV7-2 with TRBJ2-1; D gene unclear. The V and J ends lost 2 bases and 7 bases respectively, with 15 bases between them. Germline CDR1 is SGHTA and CDR2 is FQGNSA. This CDR3 contains 15 residues. In nucleotides, the CDR3 is TGTGCCAGCAGCTTAAGCAGTGCCGACGTGAATGAGCAGTTCTTC. Translation: CASSLSSADVNEQFF.

V is TRBV2 and J is TRBJ2-7; no definite D call. V lost 3 bases, J lost 5 bases, and 5 bases lay in between. This CDR3 has 11 amino acids. Germline lookup yields CDR1 SNHLY and CDR2 FYNNEI. DNA for the CDR3: TGTGCCAGCAGTGATCCCCACGAGCAGTACTTC. Translating it yields CASSDPHEQYF.

The J gene is TRBJ2-7, the V gene TRBV19; 11 bases fit TRBD2. CDR1 and CDR2 (germline): LNHDA, SQIVND (reference sequence). V dropped 4 bases and J dropped 2; count of bases not matched to a gene: 7. The CDR3 loop spans 16 amino acids. The CDR3 spells CASSSTSGGTTYEQYF. The CDR3 region has the DNA TGTGCCAGTAGTAGCACTAGCGGGGGAACTACCTACGAGCAGTACTTC.

The CDR3 sequence is CASSDRGNYGYTF. DNA of the CDR3: TGCGCCAGCAGCGACAGGGGAAACTATGGCTACACCTTC. This sequence joins TRBV5-1 and TRBJ1-2, with 8 bases identical to TRBD1. There are 13 residues in the CDR3. The junction had 1 base not matched to a gene; V was cut back by 4 bases and J by 2 bases. Germline V lookup: CDR1 SGHRS, CDR2 YFSETQ.

V usage is TRBV6-5 and J usage is TRBJ2-7; the D gene could be TRBD1 or TRBD2 (7 bases each). The V and J ends lost 0 bases and 3 bases respectively, with 15 bases between them. The CDR3 loop spans 16 amino acids. Germline CDR1 is MNHEY and CDR2 is SVGAGI. The CDR3 loop reads CASSYSQGGAHYEQYF. CDR3 sequence (DNA): TGTGCCAGCAGTTACTCGCAGGGGGGGGCTCACTACGAGCAGTACTTC.

The chain carries TRBV19 and TRBJ1-5; 8 bases line up with TRBD1. The CDR3 extends over 16 amino acids. Trimming took 4 bases from V and 2 from J; bases not matched to a gene: 7. In germline, CDR1 is LNHDA, CDR2 SQIVND (reference sequence). CDR3 in DNA: TGTGCCAGTAGTAGTACCACAGGGGGAGGCAATCAGCCCCAGCATTTT. It translates to CASSSTTGGGNQPQHF.

The chain combines TRBV4-1 with TRBJ1-5, with unresolved D. The CDR3 consists of 14 residues. V was shortened by 0 bases and J by 6 bases, with 9 bases between the two germline ends. Per germline, CDR1 MGHRA and CDR2 YSYEKL. This chain's CDR3 is CASSQEREGQPQHF. CDR3 sequence (DNA): TGCGCCAGCAGCCAAGAACGTGAAGGTCAGCCCCAGCATTTT.

The rearrangement uses TRBV6-2 or TRBV6-3 and TRBJ2-1; either TRBD1 or TRBD2 may supply D (5 bases each). V gave up 0 bases and J gave up 8 bases, with 11 bases separating them. The CDR3 covers 14 residues. CDR1 and CDR2 (germline): MNHEY, SVGEGT. This CDR3 is CASSYSRGIDEQFF. The CDR3 DNA reads TGTGCCAGCAGTTACTCGAGGGGAATCGATGAGCAGTTCTTC.

V and J are TRBV19 and TRBJ2-7, with D uncertain. The germline V gene encodes CDR1 LNHDA and CDR2 SQIVND (reference sequence). Trimming left V 3 bases short and J 2 bases short, with 14 bases between. There are 15 residues in the CDR3. The CDR3 spells CASSIEPVETYEQYF. DNA for the CDR3: TGTGCCAGTAGTATCGAGCCCGTTGAAACCTACGAGCAGTACTTC. Full variable domain (rest looked up from reference TRBV19 and TRBJ2-7): DGGITQSPKYLFRKEGQNVTLSCEQNLNHDAMYWYRQDPGQGLRLIYYSQIVNDFQKGDIAEGYSVSREKKESFPLTVTSAQKNPTAFYLCASSIEPVETYEQYFGPGTRLTVT.